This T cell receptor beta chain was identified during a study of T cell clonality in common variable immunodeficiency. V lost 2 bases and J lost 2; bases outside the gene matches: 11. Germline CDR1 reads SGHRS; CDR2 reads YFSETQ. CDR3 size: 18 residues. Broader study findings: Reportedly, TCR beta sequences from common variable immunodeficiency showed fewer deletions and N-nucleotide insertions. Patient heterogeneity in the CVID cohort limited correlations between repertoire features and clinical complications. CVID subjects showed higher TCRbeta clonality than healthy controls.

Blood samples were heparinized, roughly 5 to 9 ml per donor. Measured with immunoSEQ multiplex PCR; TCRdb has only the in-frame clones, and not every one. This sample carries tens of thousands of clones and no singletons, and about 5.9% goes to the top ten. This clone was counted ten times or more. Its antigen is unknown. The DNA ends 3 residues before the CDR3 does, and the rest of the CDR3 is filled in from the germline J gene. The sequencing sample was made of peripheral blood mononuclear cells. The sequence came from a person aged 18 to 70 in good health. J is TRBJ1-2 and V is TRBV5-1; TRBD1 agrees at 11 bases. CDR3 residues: CASSLAGTGGKKNYGYTF. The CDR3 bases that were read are TGCGCCAGCAGCTTAGCCGGGACAGGGGGTAAAAAAAACTATGGC.